The clone carrying this T cell receptor (beta chain) was detected only once. The antigen is undetermined. These data come from a study of CD8+CD57+ T cells in acquired aplastic anemia. Study at large: Roughly 3.2 ug was the average amount of DNA from sorted CD4+ and CD8+ cells.

This CDR3 is built from 14 residues. Germline loops: CDR1 MNHEY, CDR2 SVGAGI. The trim removed 10 bases at V and 7 bases at J, leaving 14 bases unmatched. Overall study results and limits: A set of approximately 29 CD8+ CDR3 sequences was shared between patients and controls, and these sequences appeared highly expressed in patients.

The template for TCR beta VDJ and CDR3 sequence profiling was genomic DNA. One entry per CDR3 protein, called by TCRdb with MiXCR from the reads. The repertoire includes approximately 200,000 distinct CDR3 sequences, around 65% of them detected once, and 35% to 55% sits in the top ten. The material sequenced was sorted CD4+, CD8+, or CD8+CD57+ T cells (not recorded which) from PBMCs. This chain links TRBV6-5 with TRBJ2-7; 9 nucleotides agree with TRBD1. The TCR comes from a human donor with severe aplastic anemia or a healthy control (not recorded which). The CDR3 loop is CAIQTGTGPGEQYF. In nucleotides, the CDR3 is TGTGCCATTCAGACCGGGACAGGGCCGGGGGAGCAGTACTTC.